This T cell receptor (beta chain) was observed in a study of blood T cells in healthy people across ages. V lost 0 bases to trimming and J lost 0 bases, with 10 bases between them. CDR1 is SGHRS and CDR2 is YFSETQ in the germline V gene. The CDR3 has 16 residues. It was approximately 9 milliliters of peripheral blood that were drawn from each donor. Isolation yielded PBMCs, at least 7 million per sample, in every case. Through a sample-barcoded 5' primer and a J-beta primer mix, a second PCR was run for roughly 6 to 11 cycles. The study obtained at least 2.5 million CDR3-containing paired-end reads from every sample. TCRdb passed the 5' RACE reads through MiXCR, listing each CDR3 protein once. The sample shows roughly 680,000 distinct CDR3 sequences, 52% of them seen only once. Study findings and constraints: Changes seen in expanded clonotypes were possibly confounded by donor CMV status left unknown.

With respect to this clonotype: The antigen is not known.

The chain couples TRBV5-1 to TRBJ2-1; D uncertain. The TCR sequence derives from a woman older than 75 in good health. Sequenced: blood. This CDR3 is CASSLVDPSSYNEQFF. CDR3 sequence (DNA): TGCGCCAGCAGCTTGGTAGACCCTAGCTCCTACAATGAGCAGTTCTTC.